What follows are 20 T cell receptor beta chains derived from one specimen sequenced in a study of identical twins. TCRdb processed the 5' RACE reads anew with MiXCR; each CDR3 protein has one entry. The top ten hold about 2.9% of the sample, which has fewer than 500,000 distinct CDR3 sequences, 20% to 25% seen once. This same sample was also taken into another study, of T cells expressing NK-cell markers.

Material for sequencing was CD4+ T cells sorted from blood. The receptor set was obtained from a woman aged 18-30 years in good health.

This clonotype was detected a few times. The chain carries TRBV12-3 or TRBV12-4 and TRBJ2-4, with D perhaps matching TRBD1 (6 bases). This CDR3 comprises 15 residues. Trimming stripped 3 bases from V and 4 bases from J, with 13 bases between. In nucleotides, the CDR3 is TGTGCCAGCAGTTTTTTATGGGGGCGAAAAAACATTCAGTACTTC. Protein sequence: CASSFLWGRKNIQYF.

J is TRBJ2-3 and V is TRBV9, with TRBD1 matching over 9 bases. The V segment lost 2 bases and the J segment 4 bases; nucleotides outside the gene matches: 8. The CDR3 is made up of 16 amino acids. Germline CDR1 SGDLS, CDR2 YYNGEE. The CDR3 is CASSVLPGQGSDTQYF. DNA for the CDR3: TGTGCCAGCAGCGTCCTACCGGGACAGGGCTCAGATACGCAGTATTTT.

The chain joins TRBV5-4 to TRBJ2-7; D perhaps matches TRBD1 (6 bases). Germline CDR1 SGHNT, CDR2 YYREEE (reference sequence). This CDR3 region has 15 residues. The V gene lost 5 bases and the J gene lost 0 bases, with 15 bases spanning the gap. The CDR3 nucleotides are TGTGCCAGCAGACCCCGGGACACGAGCTCCTACGAGCAGTACTTC. Its protein is CASRPRDTSSYEQYF. Using reference TRBV5-4 and TRBJ2-7 for the parts outside the CDR3, the full variable domain is ETGVTQSPTHLIKTRGQQVTLRCSSQSGHNTVSWYQQALGQGPQFIFQYYREEENGRGNFPPRFSGLQFPNYSSELNVNALELDDSALYLCASRPRDTSSYEQYFGPGTRLTVT.

This clonotype was seen only a few times. The chain combines TRBV2 with TRBJ1-2, with 7 nucleotides matching TRBD1. Germline CDR1 is SNHLY and CDR2 is FYNNEI. Trimming removed 5 bases from V and 7 bases from J; junction bases left unmatched: 13. The CDR3 is 15 residues long. For the CDR3, the DNA is TGTGCCAGCAGTTTAAGACAGGGTGCCGCACCTGGCTACACCTTC. It specifies CASSLRQGAAPGYTF.

This clonotype was counted only a few times. The J gene is TRBJ2-5, the V gene TRBV7-2; 11 bases align to TRBD2. Germline-derived CDR1 and CDR2 are SGHTA and FQGNSA. The CDR3 has 15 amino acids. Trimming took 5 bases from V and 4 from J; bases not matched to a gene: 6. This chain's CDR3 is CASSATSGSVETQYF. The CDR3 DNA reads as TGTGCCAGCAGCGCCACTAGCGGGAGCGTAGAGACCCAGTACTTC.

The chain combines TRBV6-1 with TRBJ1-2; TRBD1 matches at 8 bases. The CDR3 runs to 15 residues. Germline lookup yields CDR1 MNHNS and CDR2 SASEGT. J lost 3 bases, V lost 2 bases, and 5 bases had no gene match. In DNA, the CDR3 is TGTGCCAGCAGTGAATATGGACAGGGCTACTATGGCTACACCTTC. It translates to CASSEYGQGYYGYTF.

CDR3 nucleotides: TGCAGTGCTAGACCGGTACAAGAGACCCAGTACTTC. Translated, it gives CSARPVQETQYF. The V and J genes are TRBV20-1 and TRBJ2-5; D is uncertain. CDR1 is DFQATT, CDR2 SNEGSKA, per germline (reference sequence). V shed 2 bases and J shed 2 bases, with 6 bases lying between them. The CDR3 contains 12 residues.

The V call is TRBV5-1, the J call TRBJ1-1; no reliable D call. Trimming pared 5 bases from V and 1 base from J, leaving 15 bases between. This CDR3 spans 15 amino acids. Looked up from germline, CDR1 is SGHRS and CDR2 is YFSETQ. For the CDR3, the DNA is TGCGCCAGCAGGATAAGTTGGGAGGGGAACACTGAAGCTTTCTTT. This sequence encodes CASRISWEGNTEAFF.

This clonotype has just a few counts. J is TRBJ2-3 and V is TRBV5-1; TRBD2 might be the D (6 bases). The germline V gene encodes CDR1 SGHRS and CDR2 YFSETQ. V gave up 4 bases and J gave up 6 bases, with 9 bases separating them. CDR3 length equals 12 residues. The CDR3, as DNA: TGCGCCAGCAGCGACCGGGGGGATACGCAGTATTTT. Translation gives CASSDRGDTQYF.

This clonotype was counted only a few times. The genes are TRBV12-3 or TRBV12-4 and TRBJ1-2, with D possibly TRBD1 on 6 matching bases. The V and J ends lost 6 bases and 8 bases respectively, with 16 bases between them. This CDR3 has 13 residues. DNA of the CDR3: TGTGCCAGCAGACTCAGGGGAGAAAAGGGCTACACCTTC. Its translation is CASRLRGEKGYTF.

Only a few counts were recorded for this clonotype. This chain links TRBV20-1 with TRBJ2-2; D perhaps matches TRBD2 (6 bases). CDR1 is DFQATT and CDR2 is SNEGSKA in the germline V gene (reference sequence). The CDR3 totals 11 residues. V was clipped by 6 bases and J by 8 bases, with 10 bases between them. The CDR3 loop reads CSARGNGELFF. The CDR3 nucleotides read TGCAGTGCCCGGGGGAATGGGGAGCTGTTTTTT.

The gene calls are TRBV6-5 and TRBJ2-7, with 9 bases fitting TRBD2. The CDR3 has 16 residues. Germline V CDR1 and CDR2: MNHEY, SVGAGI. The V gene end was trimmed by 0 bases and the J gene end by 6 bases; junction bases not matched to a gene: 9. The CDR3 sequence: CASSYSSSGVRGEQYF. The CDR3, as DNA: TGTGCCAGCAGTTACTCGTCTAGCGGGGTTCGCGGCGAGCAGTACTTC.

This clonotype has a count of ten or more. The chain carries TRBV20-1 and TRBJ1-3, with D possibly being TRBD1 (6 bases). The CDR3 totals 13 residues. Germline V lookup: CDR1 DFQATT, CDR2 SNEGSKA (reference sequence). DNA of the CDR3: TGCGGTGGGACACAAAACTCTGGAAACACCATATATTTT. It translates to CGGTQNSGNTIYF.

This clonotype was observed a handful of times. The rearrangement joins TRBV5-1 to TRBJ2-1; no clear D gene. This CDR3 is built from 14 residues. V was cut by 6 bases and J by 4 bases, with 14 bases left in between. Germline CDR1 and CDR2: SGHRS and YFSETQ. CDR3 bases: TGCGCCAGCACTATGGAACCGAGGTACAATGAGCAGTTCTTC. Residues: CASTMEPRYNEQFF.

This clonotype was seen more than once but under ten times. The genes are TRBV4-1 and TRBJ1-1, with D possibly being TRBD1 (5 bases). The V end was cut by 0 bases, the J end by 4 bases, with 18 bases between. The CDR3 runs to 17 residues. CDR1 is MGHRA, CDR2 YSYEKL, per germline. Here the CDR3 reads CASSQDRGSRGSTEAFF. The DNA of the CDR3 is TGCGCCAGCAGCCAAGATCGGGGCAGCCGTGGGAGCACTGAAGCTTTCTTT.

DNA of the CDR3: TGTGCCACCAGCCCGACAGGTTACACAGATACGCAGTATTTT. Its translation is CATSPTGYTDTQYF. The gene calls are TRBV24-1 and TRBJ2-3, with D possibly being TRBD1 (6 bases). From germline, CDR1 is KGHDR and CDR2 SFDVKD. This CDR3 has 14 amino acids. V was trimmed by 7 bases and J by 2 bases, leaving 12 bases between them.

This chain uses TRBV20-1 with TRBJ2-1, with D uncertain. The CDR3 length is 14 residues. Germline V lookup: CDR1 DFQATT, CDR2 SNEGSKA (reference sequence). Between the trimmed V and J ends, which lost 1 base and 2 bases, there was a span of 9 bases. CDR3 sequence reads: CSARVGTAYNEQFF. The CDR3 nucleotides are TGCAGTGCTAGAGTCGGAACCGCCTACAATGAGCAGTTCTTC.

For this clonotype: The junction departs from the called germline gene at one end, perhaps through a read error. This CDR3 reads CASSVGQASYNEQFF. The CDR3 DNA sequence: TGTGCTAGCAGCGTTGGACAGGCTTCCTACAATGAGCAGTTCTTC. The chain is built from TRBV7-7 and TRBJ2-1; 7 bases are a match to TRBD1. CDR3 size: 15 residues. Germline CDR1 reads SSHAT; CDR2 reads FNYEAQ (reference sequence).

This clonotype was picked up a small number of times. This chain links TRBV7-2 with TRBJ2-7; 9 bases are shared with TRBD2. Germline loops: CDR1 SGHTA, CDR2 FQGNSA. The CDR3 has 15 amino acids. V dropped 2 bases and J dropped 0; count of bases not matched to a gene: 2. Written as DNA, the CDR3 is TGTGCCAGCAGCTTATTAGCGGGGGCCTCCTACGAGCAGTACTTC. Translating it yields CASSLLAGASYEQYF.

This clonotype was found a few times. The chain combines TRBV7-9 with TRBJ2-7, with 10 nucleotides matching TRBD2. CDR3 length: 14 amino acids. V was pared by 5 bases and J by 1 base, with 2 bases of the junction left unmatched. Germline CDR1 and CDR2: SEHNR and FQNEAQ (reference sequence). CDR3 protein: CASSVGLASYEQYF. CDR3 DNA sequence: TGTGCCAGCAGCGTGGGACTAGCGTCCTACGAGCAGTACTTC.